Below are 26 T cell receptor beta chains sequenced from a single sample in a study of blood T cell repertoires in COVID-19. Profiled with immunoSEQ multiplex PCR; TCRdb holds only in-frame clones, not every one. The top ten hold around an eighth of the sample, which has around 64,000 clones, 82% seen once. Source material: peripheral blood. All receptors come from a human donor in a cohort sampled during active COVID-19.

The V and J genes are TRBV29-1 and TRBJ2-2, with D possibly matching TRBD1 (6 bases). The length of the CDR3 is 13 residues. CDR1 and CDR2 (germline): SQVTM, ANQGSEA. The V and J ends lost 7 bases and 0 bases respectively, with 9 bases between them. The CDR3 is CSASGANTGELFF. In nucleotides, the CDR3 is TGCAGCGCGTCAGGGGCGAACACCGGGGAGCTGTTTTTT.

Concerning this clone itself: Other nucleotide sequences in the sample specify the same CDR3. V usage is TRBV10-1 and J usage is TRBJ2-7; 9 bases align to TRBD1. The germline gives CDR1 WNHNN, CDR2 SYGVQD (reference sequence). The CDR3 is 14 amino acids. Trimming cost V 6 bases and J 6 bases; bases outside gene matches: 9. In nucleotides, the CDR3 is TGCGCCAGCAGGACCACCGGACAGGGGTTCGAGCAGTACGTC. Its protein is CASRTTGQGFEQYV.

This clone was detected only a few times. CDR3 loop: CASSYPSGESPYGYTF. Here the CDR3 DNA reads TGTGCCAGCAGTTACCCGTCAGGCGAATCGCCCTATGGCTACACCTTC. V usage is TRBV6-6 and J usage is TRBJ1-2; no firm D call. CDR3 length equals 16 residues. Per germline, CDR1 MNHNY and CDR2 SVGAGI (reference sequence). V was cut by 2 bases and J by 4 bases, with 17 bases left in between.

The chain joins TRBV5-4 to TRBJ2-1, with 7 bases aligning to TRBD1. Per germline, CDR1 SGHNT and CDR2 YYREEE (reference sequence). The CDR3 is 15 residues long. V gave up 0 bases and J gave up 5 bases; unmatched junction bases: 5. Here the CDR3 reads CASSLARGPNNEQFF. CDR3 bases: TGTGCCAGCAGCTTGGCGAGGGGGCCCAACAATGAGCAGTTCTTC.

The V gene is TRBV7-9, the J gene TRBJ2-6; a possible D gene is TRBD1 (7 bases). The CDR3 is made up of 17 amino acids. From germline, CDR1 is SEHNR and CDR2 FQNEAQ (reference sequence). The V and J ends lost 2 bases and 7 bases respectively, with 18 bases between them. The CDR3 loop is CASSLRRAGGLANVLTF. In DNA, the CDR3 is TGTGCCAGCAGCTTAAGGAGGGCAGGGGGTCTAGCCAACGTCCTGACTTTC.

The CDR3 reads CASSGSGDRQETQYF. CDR3 bases: TGTGCCAGCAGCGGCTCAGGGGACCGGCAAGAGACCCAGTACTTC. V and J are TRBV9 and TRBJ2-5, with a possible D match to TRBD1 (6 bases). The CDR3 runs to 15 residues. CDR1 SGDLS and CDR2 YYNGEE come from the germline V gene. V dropped 3 bases and J dropped 2 bases, with 14 bases sitting between them.

This sequence joins TRBV4-1 and TRBJ2-1; 7 bases line up with TRBD1. Trimming at V came to 2 bases and at J to 6 bases, leaving 13 bases not matched to a gene. The CDR3 length is 17 residues. CDR1 and CDR2 from the germline V gene are MGHRA and YSYEKL. DNA of the CDR3: TGCGCCAGCAGCCAAATACCTACCGGGACAGCCAGCAATGAGCAGTTCTTC. Protein: CASSQIPTGTASNEQFF.

CDR3 nucleotide sequence: TGTGCCAGCAGCTGGCCCAGGGGCTCTTCCCCCTACGAGCAGTACTTC. Translated, it gives CASSWPRGSSPYEQYF. V is TRBV7-8 and J is TRBJ2-7, with D possibly being TRBD1 (6 bases). CDR1 is SGHVS, CDR2 FQNEAQ, per germline. CDR3 length equals 16 residues. V gave up 4 bases and J gave up 2 bases, with 18 bases separating them.

The chain has TRBV5-4 and TRBJ2-5, with 10 nucleotides matching TRBD1. Trimming at V came to 7 bases and at J to 4 bases, leaving 4 bases not matched to a gene. Germline lookup yields CDR1 SGHNT and CDR2 YYREEE (reference sequence). The CDR3 has 13 amino acids. CDR3 DNA: TGTGCCAGCGGCCGACAGGGGGCAGAGACCCAGTACTTC. It encodes CASGRQGAETQYF.

This clone turned up a few times. The chain uses TRBV5-1 and TRBJ2-3; 8 nucleotides agree with TRBD2. CDR3 size: 16 residues. J was trimmed by 4 bases and V by 0 bases; bases with no gene match: 7. The germline gives CDR1 SGHRS, CDR2 YFSETQ. The CDR3 is CASSLDFGGASDTQYF. The DNA of the CDR3 is TGCGCCAGCAGCTTGGATTTCGGGGGGGCATCAGATACGCAGTATTTT.

The V and J genes are TRBV2 and TRBJ1-1; 10 positions agree with TRBD1. Germline-derived CDR1 and CDR2 are SNHLY and FYNNEI. The trim removed 8 bases at V and 5 bases at J, leaving 8 bases unmatched. This CDR3 spans 14 amino acids. The CDR3 spells CASGQGQGTTEAFF. The CDR3 DNA is TGTGCCAGCGGCCAGGGACAGGGGACGACTGAAGCTTTCTTT.

The rearrangement joins TRBV27 to TRBJ2-7; D ambiguous. The V end lost 6 bases, the J end lost 10 bases, and 19 bases lay between the germline ends. Per germline, CDR1 MNHEY and CDR2 SMNVEV (reference sequence). This CDR3 is built from 13 residues. The CDR3 spells CASRAGFASSQYV. The CDR3 DNA follows: TGTGCCAGCAGAGCCGGTTTCGCCTCAAGCCAGTACGTC.

The chain combines TRBV5-1 with TRBJ2-7; 9 bases match TRBD1. V shed 4 bases, J shed 2 bases, and the junction held 7 bases outside the gene matches. The CDR3 consists of 15 residues. Germline CDR1 and CDR2: SGHRS and YFSETQ. CDR3 sequence (DNA): TGCGCCAGCAGCCCTGGACAGGGGACTACCTACGAGCAGTACTTC. Protein: CASSPGQGTTYEQYF.

The chain carries TRBV10-1 and TRBJ2-5; TRBD2 aligns across 7 bases. J lost 2 bases, V lost 2 bases, and 8 bases had no gene match. Germline values: CDR1 WNHNN, CDR2 SYGVQD (reference sequence). The CDR3 totals 16 residues. The CDR3 spells CASSEGTRGEQETQYF. The CDR3 DNA reads TGCGCCAGCAGTGAGGGGACTCGGGGGGAACAAGAGACCCAGTACTTC.

This clone was seen only a few times. The rearrangement links TRBV9 to TRBJ1-1; D is ambiguous. This CDR3 comprises 12 residues. Germline V lookup: CDR1 SGDLS, CDR2 YYNGEE. The germline V and J ends were trimmed by 4 bases and 4 bases, with 8 bases remaining between them. The CDR3 loop reads CASSPESTEAFF. The CDR3 DNA reads as TGTGCCAGCAGCCCCGAGAGCACTGAAGCTTTCTTT.

The chain recombines TRBV9 with TRBJ1-6; D call uncertain. The germline V gene encodes CDR1 SGDLS and CDR2 YYNGEE. There are 13 residues in the CDR3. Trimming removed 0 bases from V and 11 bases from J, with 9 bases in between. DNA of the CDR3: TGTGCCAGCAGCGTAGACCGGGAGACACCCCTCCACTTT. This sequence encodes CASSVDRETPLHF.

V usage is TRBV9 and J usage is TRBJ2-5; D might be TRBD2 (5 bases). The CDR3 has 11 amino acids. Per germline, CDR1 SGDLS and CDR2 YYNGEE. Trimming removed 3 bases from V and 5 bases from J, with 5 bases in between. The CDR3, as DNA: TGTGCCAGCAGCGCGGGGGAGACCCAGTACTTC. Protein sequence: CASSAGETQYF.

This clone was seen a few times. The V and J genes are TRBV6-1 and TRBJ2-3; the D gene is possibly TRBD1 (6 bases). The V end lost 3 bases, the J end lost 1 base, and 14 bases lay between the germline ends. CDR3 length: 16 amino acids. Germline V gives CDR1 MNHNS, CDR2 SASEGT. The CDR3 reads CASSDMGAPRTDTQYF. CDR3 bases: TGTGCCAGCAGTGATATGGGGGCCCCCCGCACAGATACGCAGTATTTT.

The V call is TRBV3-1 (or the pseudogene TRBV3-2), the J call TRBJ2-1; 8 bases are shared with TRBD1. This CDR3 is built from 15 residues. Germline CDR1 and CDR2: LGHDT and YNNKEL (reference sequence). V trimming: 2 bases; J trimming: 7 bases; junction bases outside the gene matches: 7. CDR3 residues: CASSQRDRRGNEQFF. CDR3 DNA sequence: TGTGCCAGCAGCCAAAGGGACAGGAGGGGAAATGAGCAGTTCTTC.

J is TRBJ2-5 and V is TRBV14; 7 nucleotides align to TRBD2. The V segment lost 3 bases and the J segment 8 bases; nucleotides outside the gene matches: 6. The CDR3 is made up of 13 amino acids. CDR1 and CDR2 (germline): SGHDN, FVKESK. CDR3 protein: CASSHRDYETQYF. The CDR3, as DNA: TGTGCCAGCAGCCACCGGGACTATGAAACCCAGTACTTC.

V and J are TRBV6-6 and TRBJ2-1, with 10 bases aligning to TRBD1. There are 14 residues in the CDR3. The trim removed 8 bases at V and 4 bases at J, leaving 5 bases unmatched. Germline values: CDR1 MNHNY, CDR2 SVGAGI (reference sequence). This CDR3 reads CASRGTGEYNEQFF. DNA of the CDR3: TGTGCCAGCCGGGGGACAGGGGAGTACAATGAGCAGTTCTTC.

V usage is TRBV7-8 and J usage is TRBJ1-5; 7 nucleotides agree with TRBD1. Germline loops: CDR1 SGHVS, CDR2 FQNEAQ. The CDR3 runs 16 residues. Trimming cost V 0 bases and J 6 bases; bases outside gene matches: 8. The CDR3 reads CASSLAYRGGSQPQHF. The DNA of the CDR3 is TGTGCCAGCAGCTTAGCGTACAGGGGAGGAAGTCAGCCCCAGCATTTT.

The chain recombines TRBV5-1 with TRBJ2-6; 8 nucleotides line up with TRBD1. The trim removed 0 bases at V and 0 bases at J, leaving 5 bases unmatched. Germline CDR1 is SGHRS and CDR2 is YFSETQ. CDR3 length equals 18 residues. The CDR3 loop is CASSLGQGAPSGANVLTF. The CDR3 coding sequence is TGCGCCAGCAGCTTGGGCCAGGGGGCTCCCTCTGGGGCCAACGTCCTGACTTTC.

The genes are TRBV5-4 and TRBJ1-1, with a weak D call TRBD1 (6 bases). The length of the CDR3 is 14 residues. CDR1 and CDR2 (germline): SGHNT, YYREEE (reference sequence). Trimming left V 0 bases short and J 7 bases short, with 13 bases between. CDR3 region: CASSLVGGTFEAFF. In DNA, the CDR3 is TGTGCCAGCAGCTTGGTGGGTGGGACATTTGAAGCTTTCTTT. The variable domain in full, completed from reference TRBV5-4 and TRBJ1-1, reads ETGVTQSPTHLIKTRGQQVTLRCSSQSGHNTVSWYQQALGQGPQFIFQYYREEENGRGNFPPRFSGLQFPNYSSELNVNALELDDSALYLCASSLVGGTFEAFFGQGTRLTVV.

J is TRBJ2-1 and V is TRBV10-3, with TRBD2 matching over 8 bases. CDR1 and CDR2 from the germline V gene are ENHRY and SYGVKD. Trimming at V came to 2 bases and at J to 2 bases, leaving 2 bases not matched to a gene. CDR3 length equals 15 residues. In nucleotides, the CDR3 is TGTGCCATCAGTGAGAGGCGGGGGGCCTACAATGAGCAGTTCTTC. Protein product: CAISERRGAYNEQFF.

The chain joins TRBV28 to TRBJ1-1; D remains unclear. This CDR3 has 12 residues. Trimming removed 6 bases from V and 6 bases from J, with 11 bases in between. Germline lookup yields CDR1 MDHEN and CDR2 SYDVKM. CDR3 in amino acids: CASRPDYPEAFF. CDR3 DNA: TGTGCCAGCAGACCGGACTATCCTGAAGCTTTCTTT. The full variable domain, its missing parts supplied by reference TRBV28 and TRBJ1-1, is DVKVTQSSRYLVKRTGEKVFLECVQDMDHENMFWYRQDPGLGLRLIYFSYDVKMKEKGDIPEGYSVSREKKERFSLILESASTNQTSMYLCASRPDYPEAFFGQGTRLTVV.